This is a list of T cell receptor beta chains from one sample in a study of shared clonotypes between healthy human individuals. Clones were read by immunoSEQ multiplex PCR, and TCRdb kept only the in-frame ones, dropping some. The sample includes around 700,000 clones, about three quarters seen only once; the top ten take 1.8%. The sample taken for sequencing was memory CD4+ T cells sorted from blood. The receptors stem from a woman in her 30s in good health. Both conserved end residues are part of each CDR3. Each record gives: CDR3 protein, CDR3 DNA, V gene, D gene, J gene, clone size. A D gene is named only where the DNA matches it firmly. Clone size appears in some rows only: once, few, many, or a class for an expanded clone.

cdr3_aa: CASSVRQAPGELFF
cdr3_nt: TGTGCCAGTAGTGTCCGACAGGCCCCCGGGGAGCTGTTTTTT
v_call: TRBV19
d_call: NA
j_call: TRBJ2-2
clone_size: many

cdr3_aa: CASSKAVNSYEQYF
cdr3_nt: TGTGCCAGCAGTAAAGCGGTCAACTCCTACGAGCAGTACTTC
v_call: TRBV25-1
d_call: NA
j_call: TRBJ2-7
clone_size: NA

cdr3_aa: CASRPGTGGTDTQYF
cdr3_nt: TGTGCCAGCAGACCCGGGACAGGGGGCACAGATACGCAGTATTTT
v_call: TRBV7-9
d_call: TRBD1
j_call: TRBJ2-3
clone_size: NA

cdr3_aa: CASSPNFIRGNEQFF
cdr3_nt: TGTGCCAGCAGCCCGAACTTCATTAGGGGCAATGAGCAGTTCTTC
v_call: TRBV7-3
d_call: NA
j_call: TRBJ2-1
clone_size: NA

cdr3_aa: CASSLDRSGYGYTF
cdr3_nt: TGTGCCAGCAGCTTAGATAGAAGCGGGTATGGCTACACCTTC
v_call: TRBV11-3
d_call: NA
j_call: TRBJ1-2
clone_size: few

cdr3_aa: CASSVTLGPVPGNTIYF
cdr3_nt: TGTGCCAGCAGCGTGACGTTAGGCCCTGTCCCTGGAAACACCATATATTTT
v_call: TRBV7-2
d_call: NA
j_call: TRBJ1-3
clone_size: NA

cdr3_aa: CATSRDRDSLYEQYF
cdr3_nt: TGTGCCACCAGCAGAGACCGGGACAGCCTTTACGAGCAGTACTTC
v_call: TRBV15
d_call: TRBD1
j_call: TRBJ2-7
clone_size: NA

cdr3_aa: CASSSDWTYEQYF
cdr3_nt: TGTGCCAGCAGTTCGGACTGGACCTACGAGCAGTACTTC
v_call: TRBV28
d_call: NA
j_call: TRBJ2-7
clone_size: NA

cdr3_aa: CSVNWRENNEQFF
cdr3_nt: TGCAGCGTCAACTGGCGGGAGAACAATGAGCAGTTCTTC
v_call: TRBV29-1
d_call: TRBD2
j_call: TRBJ2-1
clone_size: once

cdr3_aa: CASRSGGPGSGANVLTF
cdr3_nt: TGTGCCAGCAGATCAGGGGGACCGGGTTCTGGGGCCAACGTCCTGACTTTC
v_call: TRBV27
d_call: TRBD1
j_call: TRBJ2-6
clone_size: once

cdr3_aa: CSVEGDRMNEQYF
cdr3_nt: TGCAGCGTTGAGGGGGACAGGATGAACGAGCAGTACTTC
v_call: TRBV29-1
d_call: TRBD1
j_call: TRBJ2-7
clone_size: NA

cdr3_aa: CASSLRDREDQPQHF
cdr3_nt: TGTGCCAGCAGCTTACGGGACAGGGAGGATCAGCCCCAGCATTTT
v_call: TRBV7-8
d_call: TRBD1
j_call: TRBJ1-5
clone_size: few

cdr3_aa: CASSPGQNRFTDTQYF
cdr3_nt: TGTGCCAGCAGCCCCGGACAGAACCGATTTACAGATACGCAGTATTTT
v_call: TRBV11-2
d_call: NA
j_call: TRBJ2-3
clone_size: NA

cdr3_aa: CASSLPSAGLYGYTF
cdr3_nt: TGTGCCAGCAGTTTACCGTCAGCGGGCCTATATGGCTACACCTTC
v_call: TRBV28
d_call: NA
j_call: TRBJ1-2
clone_size: once

cdr3_aa: CSVAGTSRDEQFF
cdr3_nt: TGCAGCGTTGCGGGGACTAGTCGGGATGAGCAGTTCTTC
v_call: TRBV29-1
d_call: TRBD2
j_call: TRBJ2-1
clone_size: NA

cdr3_aa: CASSEATATDTQYF
cdr3_nt: TGTGCCAGCAGTGAAGCTACCGCCACAGATACGCAGTATTTT
v_call: TRBV6-1
d_call: NA
j_call: TRBJ2-3
clone_size: NA

cdr3_aa: CASRSGAGTEAFF
cdr3_nt: TGTGCCAGCAGGTCAGGGGCGGGCACTGAAGCTTTCTTT
v_call: TRBV28
d_call: NA
j_call: TRBJ1-1
clone_size: few

cdr3_aa: CASSPATANTGELFF
cdr3_nt: TGCGCCAGCAGCCCCGCGACAGCGAACACCGGGGAGCTGTTTTTT
v_call: TRBV5-1
d_call: NA
j_call: TRBJ2-2
clone_size: NA

cdr3_aa: CASSESPSGISQETQYF
cdr3_nt: TGCGCCAGCAGTGAGTCGCCCTCGGGAATCTCACAAGAGACCCAGTACTTC
v_call: TRBV10-1
d_call: NA
j_call: TRBJ2-5
clone_size: NA

cdr3_aa: CASSLGSQSGNTIYF
cdr3_nt: TGTGCCAGCAGCTTAGGTTCCCAGTCTGGAAACACCATATATTTT
v_call: TRBV7-9
d_call: NA
j_call: TRBJ1-3
clone_size: NA

cdr3_aa: CAFAGTSGTLYEQYF
cdr3_nt: TGTGCCTTCGCCGGGACTAGCGGGACTCTCTACGAGCAGTACTTC
v_call: TRBV30
d_call: TRBD2
j_call: TRBJ2-7
clone_size: NA

cdr3_aa: CASRPQRLAVAGEQYF
cdr3_nt: TGTGCCAGCAGACCTCAGAGACTAGCGGTGGCCGGTGAGCAGTACTTC
v_call: TRBV27
d_call: TRBD2
j_call: TRBJ2-7
clone_size: NA

cdr3_aa: CASGAVTSTDTQYF
cdr3_nt: TGTGCCAGCGGGGCAGTAACTAGCACAGATACGCAGTATTTT
v_call: TRBV19
d_call: NA
j_call: TRBJ2-3
clone_size: NA

cdr3_aa: CAWSTPPVGVIAEQYF
cdr3_nt: TGTGCCTGGAGTACCCCCCCAGTGGGAGTTATAGCCGAGCAGTACTTC
v_call: TRBV30
d_call: NA
j_call: TRBJ2-7
clone_size: NA

cdr3_aa: CASSLGRDPSKAFF
cdr3_nt: TGTGCCAGCAGCTTGGGGAGGGACCCCTCTAAAGCTTTCTTT
v_call: TRBV5-4
d_call: NA
j_call: TRBJ1-1
clone_size: many

cdr3_aa: CASSLVGSSTDTQYF
cdr3_nt: TGTGCCAGCAGCTTAGTGGGAAGTAGCACAGATACGCAGTATTTT
v_call: TRBV11-2
d_call: NA
j_call: TRBJ2-3
clone_size: NA

cdr3_aa: CASSYGQNQPQHF
cdr3_nt: TGTGCCAGCAGTTACGGGCAGAATCAGCCCCAGCATTTT
v_call: TRBV6-5
d_call: NA
j_call: TRBJ1-5
clone_size: many